The 32 T cell receptor beta chains reported below all come from one sample, sequenced in a study of metastatic and nonmetastatic thyroid tumors. Thyroid surgery was preceded by no treatment in any patient. TCRdb re-called the PCR reads via MiXCR. In the table there are some 21,000 clones, roughly 18% of which are singletons. Sequenced: blood. Receptors originate from a male donor with papillary thyroid cancer or a benign thyroid nodule (not recorded which). Some clones in this sample may be carry-over from other donors' samples.

The V call is TRBV20-1, the J call TRBJ1-2; D uncertain. Germline CDR1 DFQATT, CDR2 SNEGSKA (reference sequence). The CDR3 consists of 14 residues. V was trimmed by 6 bases and J by 2 bases, leaving 16 bases between them. This CDR3 is CSAPLGGANYGYTF. Written as DNA, the CDR3 is TGCAGTGCCCCTCTCGGCGGCGCAAACTATGGCTACACCTTC.

Many counts were recorded for this clone. V usage is TRBV6-1 and J usage is TRBJ2-7, with 7 bases aligning to TRBD1. V gave up 5 bases and J gave up 2 bases; unmatched junction bases: 15. The CDR3 extends over 17 amino acids. Germline CDR1 MNHNS, CDR2 SASEGT. CDR3 protein: CASSRTPVGQVPYEQYF. DNA of the CDR3: TGTGCCAGCAGTCGCACCCCCGTTGGACAGGTCCCCTACGAGCAGTACTTC.

This clone was seen more than once but under ten times. The junction does not match germline at one end; this may be a read error. CDR3 bases: TGTGCCGGCTCACAGGGACGGGGGAATGCAGATACGCAGTATTTT. Its translation: CAGSQGRGNADTQYF. This chain uses TRBV18 with TRBJ2-3; D may match TRBD1 or TRBD2 (6 bases each). This CDR3 region has 15 residues. Germline CDR1 reads KGHSH; CDR2 reads LQKENI.

This clone was seen just once. One junction end disagrees with the germline gene, perhaps due to a read error. The rearrangement uses TRBV5-1 and TRBJ2-7; 12 bases are shared with TRBD2. CDR3 length equals 16 residues. Germline assignment: CDR1 SGHRS and CDR2 YFSETQ. CDR3 region: CAGSLRLAGVPGEQYF. As DNA, the CDR3 is TGCGCCGGCAGCTTGCGACTAGCGGGAGTGCCGGGGGAGCAGTACTTC.

Many counts were recorded for this clone. The V and J genes are TRBV9 and TRBJ2-5, with 11 bases matching TRBD2. V trimming: 2 bases; J trimming: 13 bases; junction bases outside the gene matches: 7. CDR1 is SGDLS, CDR2 YYNGEE, per germline. The CDR3 length is 13 residues. The CDR3 bases are TGTGCCAGCAGCGTCGGGACTAGCGGCCCTTCGTACTTC. Translating gives CASSVGTSGPSYF.

This clone was recorded at least ten times. The chain recombines TRBV9 with TRBJ2-7; the match to TRBD2 covers 7 bases. Germline V gene sequence: CDR1 SGDLS, CDR2 YYNGEE. J gave up 3 bases and V 6 bases, and 6 bases lay outside the gene matches. The CDR3 runs to 13 residues. CDR3 residues: CASNREAGYEQYF. Here the CDR3 DNA reads TGTGCCAGCAATCGGGAGGCCGGCTACGAGCAGTACTTC. Together with reference TRBV9 and TRBJ2-7, the CDR3 gives the full variable domain: DSGVTQTPKHLITATGQRVTLRCSPRSGDLSVYWYQQSLDQGLQFLIQYYNGEERAKGNILERFSAQQFPDLHSELNLSSLELGDSALYFCASNREAGYEQYFGPGTRLTVT.

The rearrangement links TRBV28 to TRBJ1-2, with D unresolved. The V gene's germline CDR1 is MDHEN and CDR2 SYDVKM. Trimming took 3 bases from V and 3 from J, leaving 8 bases between them. The CDR3 has 13 amino acids. The CDR3 protein is CASSLVGDYGYTF. The CDR3 bases are TGTGCCAGCAGTTTGGTTGGGGACTATGGCTACACCTTC.

This clone was found many times. The chain has TRBV16 and TRBJ2-1, with D perhaps matching TRBD2 (5 bases). CDR1 and CDR2 from the germline V gene are KGHSY and FQNENV. The length of the CDR3 is 14 residues. Trimming took off 4 bases at V and 11 bases at J, with 18 bases between the two ends. CDR3 sequence reads: CASSPNGEPVKQFF. The CDR3 nucleotides are TGTGCCAGCAGCCCAAATGGGGAGCCAGTAAAGCAGTTCTTC.

At least ten counts were recorded for this clone. The genes are TRBV27 and TRBJ2-7, with TRBD2 as a possible D gene (6 bases). CDR1 is MNHEY, CDR2 SMNVEV, per germline (reference sequence). The CDR3 is 14 amino acids. V lost 5 bases, J lost 2 bases, and 13 bases lay in between. CDR3 coding DNA: TGTGCCAGCAGTAGGCGGGAAAATCCCTACGAGCAGTACTTC. Translating it yields CASSRRENPYEQYF.

This clone was observed many times. V gene TRBV6-1 combines with J gene TRBJ2-7, with D possibly matching TRBD1 (6 bases). CDR1 and CDR2 from the germline V gene are MNHNS and SASEGT. V was cut by 2 bases and J by 2 bases, with 16 bases left in between. The CDR3 runs to 16 residues. The CDR3: CASSELDSLTTYEQYF. The CDR3 nucleotides read TGTGCCAGCAGTGAACTGGACAGCTTAACCACCTACGAGCAGTACTTC.

The sample holds many counts of this clone. The rearrangement links TRBV24-1 to TRBJ1-5, with TRBD1 as a possible D gene (5 bases). CDR3 length: 13 amino acids. CDR1 and CDR2 from the germline V gene are KGHDR and SFDVKD. The V end lost 6 bases, the J end lost 6 bases, and 11 bases lay between the germline ends. The CDR3 here is CATSFRVGQPQHF. Written as DNA, the CDR3 is TGTGCCACCAGTTTCAGGGTCGGTCAGCCCCAGCATTTT.

The V call is TRBV28, the J call TRBJ1-1; tentatively, D is TRBD1 (5 bases). Germline lookup yields CDR1 MDHEN and CDR2 SYDVKM. Between the trimmed V and J ends, which lost 8 bases and 5 bases, there was a span of 18 bases. The CDR3 runs 14 residues. The CDR3 DNA sequence: TGTGCCAGCTGCCAAACAGGTGGCTTGACTGAAGCTTTCTTT. Translating gives CASCQTGGLTEAFF.

Ten or more counts support this clone. The chain has TRBV10-3 and TRBJ1-1; 8 nucleotides align to TRBD1. Germline V gene lookup returns CDR1 ENHRY and CDR2 SYGVKD. Germline trimming cut 4 bases from V and 1 base from J; bases unmatched to any gene: 11. The CDR3 is made up of 17 amino acids. CDR3 nucleotide sequence: TGTGCCATCAGTGGCCGCAGACAGGGGACGTCGAACACTGAAGCTTTCTTT. Translated: CAISGRRQGTSNTEAFF.

The sample holds a few counts of this clone. The J gene is TRBJ2-3, the V gene TRBV6-1; D may be TRBD2 (5 bases). Per germline, CDR1 MNHNS and CDR2 SASEGT. The CDR3 is 18 residues long. V dropped 0 bases and J dropped 3 bases, with 19 bases sitting between them. The CDR3 loop is CASSEAPGCGHGTDTQYF. The CDR3 bases are TGTGCCAGCAGTGAAGCGCCCGGCTGCGGGCACGGGACAGATACGCAGTATTTT.

This clone was observed many times. The chain recombines TRBV10-3 with TRBJ2-2; D may match TRBD1 or TRBD2 (5 bases each). The CDR3 totals 15 residues. Germline CDR1 is ENHRY and CDR2 is SYGVKD. V lost 7 bases and J lost 1, with 13 bases in between. The CDR3 protein is CAIKGTPENTGELFF. As DNA, the CDR3 is TGTGCCATCAAAGGGACGCCTGAGAACACCGGGGAGCTGTTTTTT.

This clone was recorded many times. The chain joins TRBV11-3 to TRBJ2-3, with 7 bases identical to TRBD2. The CDR3 loop spans 15 amino acids. CDR1 and CDR2 from the germline V gene are SGHNT and YENEEA. Germline trimming cut 8 bases from V and 1 base from J; bases unmatched to any gene: 9. This chain's CDR3 is CASRTGAGGTDTQYF. As DNA, the CDR3 is TGTGCCAGCCGGACCGGGGCGGGAGGCACAGATACGCAGTATTTT.

This chain links TRBV20-1 with TRBJ2-7, with 15 nucleotides matching TRBD2. J gave up 2 bases and V 6 bases, and 11 bases lay outside the gene matches. This CDR3 has 17 residues. Germline CDR1 and CDR2: DFQATT and SNEGSKA (reference sequence). Written as DNA, the CDR3 is TGCAGTGCCGATCCCGGGACTAGCGGGAGGTCCACCTACGAGCAGTACTTC. Its protein product is CSADPGTSGRSTYEQYF.

This clone was observed at least ten times. The chain couples TRBV7-9 to TRBJ2-7; 11 bases map to TRBD2. CDR1 and CDR2 (germline): SEHNR, FQNEAQ (reference sequence). The V gene end was trimmed by 1 base and the J gene end by 1 base; junction bases not matched to a gene: 6. There are 17 residues in the CDR3. As DNA, the CDR3 is TGTGCCAGCAGCTTAGTAGATAGCGGGAGGGAATCCTACGAGCAGTACTTC. As protein: CASSLVDSGRESYEQYF.

This clone qualifies as medium-sized. V usage is TRBV6-4 and J usage is TRBJ2-3, with D possibly being TRBD2 (6 bases). The V end was cut by 2 bases, the J end by 0 bases, with 6 bases between. Germline V gene lookup returns CDR1 MRHNA and CDR2 SNTAGT. There are 14 residues in the CDR3. CDR3 protein: CASSDGTSTDTQYF. The DNA for the CDR3 is TGTGCCAGCAGTGACGGGACTAGCACAGATACGCAGTATTTT.

Turning to this clone: Its ends do not fully match the called genes, so a read error is possible. The CDR3 loop reads CGSSPNGAWNTGELFF. The CDR3 DNA sequence: TGTGGCAGCAGCCCCAATGGGGCATGGAACACCGGGGAGCTGTTTTTT. The chain is built from TRBV7-3 and TRBJ2-2, with D possibly being TRBD1 (5 bases). In germline, CDR1 is SGHTA, CDR2 FQGTGA. The CDR3 sequence is 16 residues long. The whole variable domain, remainder taken from reference TRBV7-3 and TRBJ2-2, is GAGVSQTPSNKVTEKGKYVELRCDPISGHTALYWYRQSLGQGPEFLIYFQGTGAADDSGLPNDRFFAVRPEGSVSTLKIQRTERGDSAVYLCGSSPNGAWNTGELFFGEGSRLTVL.

The sample holds many counts of this clone. An end of the junction does not agree with germline; a read error may underlie this. The rearrangement uses TRBV7-7 and TRBJ1-1; D is perhaps TRBD1 (5 bases). Looked up from germline, CDR1 is SSHAT and CDR2 is FNYEAQ (reference sequence). The CDR3 has 13 amino acids. CDR3 DNA: TGTGCTAGCAGCTCGGGGCCGTTAAGGAGGGCTTTCTTT. It translates to CASSSGPLRRAFF.

This clone was recorded a few times. The chain has TRBV10-2 and TRBJ2-7, with TRBD2 matching over 8 bases. There are 14 residues in the CDR3. V was pared by 7 bases and J by 7 bases, with 12 bases of the junction left unmatched. Germline CDR1 and CDR2: WSHSY and SAAADI. The CDR3 loop reads CASKSAGGVGEQYF. The DNA for the CDR3 is TGCGCCAGCAAGTCGGCGGGAGGAGTTGGGGAGCAGTACTTC.

Many counts were recorded for this clone. The rearrangement links TRBV12-3 or TRBV12-4 to TRBJ2-3; TRBD1 agrees at 11 bases. Trimming removed 6 bases from V and 5 bases from J; junction bases left unmatched: 4. The CDR3 runs to 14 residues. The CDR3 nucleotides are TGTGCCAGCAGCCGGGACAGGGGGAGAGATACGCAGTATTTT. Translated, it gives CASSRDRGRDTQYF.

This clone was found many times. This chain links TRBV10-3 with TRBJ1-4, with D possibly matching TRBD1 (5 bases). The V gene lost 4 bases and the J gene lost 6 bases, with 12 bases spanning the gap. Germline loops: CDR1 ENHRY, CDR2 SYGVKD. The CDR3 totals 14 residues. CDR3 coding DNA: TGTGCCATCAGTGGTCAGGGAGTAGATGAAAAACTGTTTTTT. Translation: CAISGQGVDEKLFF.

At least ten counts were recorded for this clone. The chain links TRBV28 to TRBJ2-2, with D perhaps matching TRBD1 (6 bases). Germline CDR1 reads MDHEN; CDR2 reads SYDVKM. Trimming cost V 6 bases and J 4 bases, with 15 bases left between them. This CDR3 has 15 amino acids. The CDR3 loop is CASRGAGAITGELFF. CDR3 sequence (DNA): TGTGCCAGCAGAGGGGCAGGGGCCATCACCGGGGAGCTGTTTTTT.

Ten or more counts support this clone. The chain links TRBV3-1 to TRBJ1-1, with D possibly TRBD1 on 5 matching bases. V lost 0 bases, J lost 4 bases, and 12 bases lay in between. Germline V gene data show CDR1 as LGHDT and CDR2 as YNNKEL (reference sequence). This CDR3 is 15 amino acids long. The CDR3 nucleotides are TGTGCCAGCAGCCAAGATCATCAGGGAGGCACTGAAGCTTTCTTT. It encodes CASSQDHQGGTEAFF.

This clone has a count of ten or more. The chain is built from TRBV27 and TRBJ2-1; 7 positions agree with TRBD2. This CDR3 comprises 17 residues. V lost 5 bases, J lost 3 bases, and 13 bases stayed unmatched. Per germline, CDR1 MNHEY and CDR2 SMNVEV (reference sequence). CDR3 loop: CASSKVGGGHNYNEQFF. In DNA form, the CDR3 reads TGTGCCAGCAGTAAGGTCGGGGGAGGGCATAACTACAATGAGCAGTTCTTC.

This clone was counted ten times or more. The CDR3 loop is CASSLDGNEQFF. In DNA, the CDR3 is TGCGCCAGCAGCTTGGATGGCAATGAGCAGTTCTTC. The J gene is TRBJ2-1, the V gene TRBV5-1; unclear D gene. Germline CDR1 and CDR2: SGHRS and YFSETQ. Trimming removed 0 bases at V and 6 bases at J, with 4 bases between. This CDR3 comprises 12 residues.

This clone was counted at least ten times. Just one base apart from a much larger clone, this may be a read error. V usage is TRBV6-1 and J usage is TRBJ1-5; possible D gene TRBD1, 5 bases. Germline lookup yields CDR1 MNHNS and CDR2 SASEGT. V dropped 8 bases and J dropped 5 bases, with 16 bases sitting between them. This CDR3 spans 14 amino acids. Written as DNA, the CDR3 is TGTGCCAGCCGTACGGGGCTGATATATCAGCCCCAGCATTTT. This gives the protein CASRTGLIYQPQHF.

By sample share, this clone is medium-sized. V usage is TRBV30 and J usage is TRBJ1-1, with 10 positions matching TRBD1. Germline CDR1 GTSNPN, CDR2 SVGIG (reference sequence). Trimming removed 1 base from V and 0 bases from J; junction bases left unmatched: 2. This CDR3 is built from 15 residues. CDR3 in amino acids: CAWSGTGGMNTEAFF. The CDR3 bases are TGTGCCTGGAGTGGGACAGGGGGGATGAACACTGAAGCTTTCTTT.

This clone was found many times. V usage is TRBV28 and J usage is TRBJ1-2; D gene unclear. This CDR3 comprises 14 residues. V shed 4 bases and J shed 3 bases, with 12 bases lying between them. Looked up from germline, CDR1 is MDHEN and CDR2 is SYDVKM. This CDR3 is CASSSHPRYYGYTF. CDR3 sequence (DNA): TGTGCCAGCAGTTCTCATCCCCGCTACTATGGCTACACCTTC.

In its sample, this clone was seen many times. J is TRBJ2-7 and V is TRBV20-1; 11 positions match TRBD2. The V gene's germline CDR1 is DFQATT and CDR2 SNEGSKA (reference sequence). This CDR3 is 15 amino acids long. With V trimmed by 2 bases and J by 1 base, 4 bases remained unmatched. The CDR3 bases are TGCAGTGCTAGACCTACTAGCGGGAGATCCTACGAGCAGTACTTC. This codes for CSARPTSGRSYEQYF.